Listed below are T cell receptor beta chains from one sample, sequenced in a study of CD8 T cells in ankylosing spondylitis. TCRdb ran MiXCR on the 5' RACE reads and lists one entry per CDR3 protein. Altogether under 250,000 distinct CDR3 sequences are present, roughly a third being singletons, with the ten largest covering about 4.2%. What was sequenced was blood, either unsorted or a sorted T cell fraction (not recorded which). These receptors were collected from a male donor with ankylosing spondylitis or in good health (not recorded which). Each CDR3 is given with its conserved first and last residue. A D gene is named only where the DNA matches it firmly. A row's size may be missing; if present it is once, few, many or a size class.

TRBJ2-7,-,-,TRBV27,TGTGCCAGCAGTCCCCGGGATCGGAGTTACGAGCAGTACTTC,CASSPRDRSYEQYF
TRBJ1-1,TRBD1,few,TRBV2,TGTGCCAGCGCCGGGACAGGGATGAACACTGAAGCTTTCTTT,CASAGTGMNTEAFF
TRBJ2-1,-,few,TRBV20-1,TGCAGTGCTAGCGGGGGGCAGAATTACAATGAGCAGTTCTTC,CSASGGQNYNEQFF
TRBJ1-1,-,-,TRBV27,TGTGCCAGCAGTTTGAGGGGGGACACTGAAGCTTTCTTT,CASSLRGDTEAFF
TRBJ1-1,-,-,TRBV7-2,TGTGCCAGCAGCTTAGAGACGCGCACTGAAGCTTTCTTT,CASSLETRTEAFF
TRBJ1-1,TRBD1,few,TRBV6-1,TGTGCCAGCAGTGAATCGTGGACAGGGGTGGAAGCTTTCTTT,CASSESWTGVEAFF
TRBJ2-5,-,-,TRBV11-2,TGTGCCAGCAGCTTGTTTTTGGGAACAGAGACCCAGTACTTC,CASSLFLGTETQYF
TRBJ2-5,-,-,TRBV7-9,TGTGCCAGCAGCTCCTCTGGGGCACAAGAGACCCAGTACTTC,CASSSSGAQETQYF
TRBJ1-4,-,-,TRBV6-1,TGTGCCAGCACCCAGCCGACGGCAACTAATGAAAAACTGTTTTTT,CASTQPTATNEKLFF
TRBJ2-4,TRBD2,-,TRBV12-3/TRBV12-4,TGTGCCAGCAGTTTAGCTAGCGGGGGACAAAACATTCAGTACTTC,CASSLASGGQNIQYF
TRBJ1-2,TRBD1,-,TRBV29-1,TGCAGCGTTGAGGGGACAGGCGACGGGTATGGCTACACCTTC,CSVEGTGDGYGYTF
TRBJ2-5,TRBD1,few,TRBV11-2,TGTGCCAGCAGCACTACAAAAAGGGACAGGGGAGAGACCCAGTACTTC,CASSTTKRDRGETQYF
TRBJ2-4,-,-,TRBV30,TGTGCCTGGAGTGAAAGCAAAAACATTCAGTACTTC,CAWSESKNIQYF
TRBJ2-1,-,few,TRBV20-1,TGCAGTGCAGGGTCAGGCAAGTGGGACAATGAGCAGTTCTTC,CSAGSGKWDNEQFF
TRBJ2-7,-,-,TRBV7-9,TGTGCCAGCAGCCCGCCACAGGTGGCCTCCTACGAGCAGTACTTC,CASSPPQVASYEQYF
TRBJ1-2,-,few,TRBV12-3/TRBV12-4,TGTGCCAGCAGTTTTTGGGGGGAGGGCTACACCTTC,CASSFWGEGYTF
TRBJ2-6,-,-,TRBV5-1,TGCGCCAGCAGCCCCTTGGGCTCTGGGGCCAACGTCCTGACTTTC,CASSPLGSGANVLTF
TRBJ1-2,-,-,TRBV2,TGTGCCAGCAGGTCGGATGGGACGGCCTATGGCTACACCTTC,CASRSDGTAYGYTF
TRBJ2-3,-,-,TRBV20-1,TGCAGTGCTAGTCTAATCACAGATACGCAGTATTTT,CSASLITDTQYF
TRBJ2-7,TRBD2,-,TRBV7-2,TGTGCCAGCAGCACGAAGCGCAGCGGGGGGCTCTACGAGCAGTACTTC,CASSTKRSGGLYEQYF
TRBJ2-3,-,-,TRBV12-5,TGTGCTAGTGGACGCTCCGGGGCAGATACGCAGTATTTT,CASGRSGADTQYF
TRBJ2-5,-,few,TRBV15,TGTGCCACCAGCAGAGATCCTAGCAAGGAGACCCAGTACTTC,CATSRDPSKETQYF
TRBJ1-2,-,few,TRBV6-2/TRBV6-3,TGTGCCAGCACCGTTACGCCGCGTGTAGGGACCTATGGCTACACCTTC,CASTVTPRVGTYGYTF
TRBJ2-7,-,-,TRBV30,TGTGCCTGGAGCTTGGGACCGTTCGCCTACGAGCAGTACTTC,CAWSLGPFAYEQYF
TRBJ1-5,-,once,TRBV7-9,TGTGCCAGCAGCTTAGGATCCGGGGGCGGAGGCAATCAGCCCCAGCATTTT,CASSLGSGGGGNQPQHF
TRBJ1-1,-,-,TRBV7-9,TGTGCCAGCAGCTTTGGGGGCGAAGTTGCTGACGCTTTCTTT,CASSFGGEVADAFF
TRBJ2-5,-,few,TRBV12-3/TRBV12-4,TGTGCCAGCAGTCCGGGACTGGGAGAGACCCAGTACTTC,CASSPGLGETQYF
TRBJ1-2,-,few,TRBV12-3/TRBV12-4,TGTGCCAGCAGTGGTAGGTCCCAGGCCAACTATGGCTACACCTTC,CASSGRSQANYGYTF
TRBJ2-5,TRBD2,-,TRBV19,TGTGCCAGTAGCCGGGTGGGAGGGCTCGAGACCCAGTACTTC,CASSRVGGLETQYF
TRBJ2-1,-,-,TRBV7-9,TGTGCCAGCAGCCGAAGCGGCGGAACCTACAATGAGCAGTTCTTC,CASSRSGGTYNEQFF
TRBJ1-6,-,-,TRBV20-1,TGCAGTGCTTTACAGGGAGGAGGTTCACCCCTCCACTTT,CSALQGGGSPLHF
TRBJ1-4,-,-,TRBV6-1,TGTGCCAGCGGACCAGTAGCAACTAATGAAAAACTGTTTTTT,CASGPVATNEKLFF
TRBJ2-2,-,-,TRBV10-3,TGTGCCATCAGAGACAGTCCTAACACCGGGGAGCTGTTTTTT,CAIRDSPNTGELFF